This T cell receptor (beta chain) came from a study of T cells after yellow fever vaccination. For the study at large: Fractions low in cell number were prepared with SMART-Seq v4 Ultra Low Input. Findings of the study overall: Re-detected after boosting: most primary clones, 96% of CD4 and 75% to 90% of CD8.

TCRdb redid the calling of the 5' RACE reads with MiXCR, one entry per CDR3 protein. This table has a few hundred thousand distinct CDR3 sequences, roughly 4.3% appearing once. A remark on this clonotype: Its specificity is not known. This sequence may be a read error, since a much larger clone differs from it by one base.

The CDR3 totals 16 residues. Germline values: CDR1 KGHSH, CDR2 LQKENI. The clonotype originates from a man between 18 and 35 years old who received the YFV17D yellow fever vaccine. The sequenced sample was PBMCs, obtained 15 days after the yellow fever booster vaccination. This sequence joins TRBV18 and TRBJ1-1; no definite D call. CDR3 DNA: TGTGCCAGCACACCCCGTCCGGCGGGCCGAGGCACTGAAGCTTTCTTT. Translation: CASTPRPAGRGTEAFF. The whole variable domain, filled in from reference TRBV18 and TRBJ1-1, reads NAGVMQNPRHLVRRRGQEARLRCSPMKGHSHVYWYRQLPEEGLKFMVYLQKENIIDESGMPKERFSAEFPKEGPSILRIQQVVRGDSAAYFCASTPRPAGRGTEAFFGQGTRLTVV.